Here is one T cell receptor (beta chain) with its context. There is no known antigen for this receptor. No much larger clone is present one base from it, and per-base qualities are unavailable. This sample is part of a study of long-term antiretroviral therapy in people with HIV (dated by TCRdb to between 2021 and 2024). Notes on the research overall: Collection of the earliest samples took place about a decade ahead of the 2015 WHO recommendation for immediate ART, at a time when ART was typically delayed until CD4 counts fell. About 35% of the 30 participants with HIV were female. No cross-contamination during QIAcube processing was seen in test extractions of a monoclonal T-cell line run alongside around 30 polyclonal samples. A retrospective serial study tested whether changes in peripheral blood TRB repertoire composition and diversity were associated with ART initiation and durable HIV suppression. A total of 150 to 200 cryopreserved PBMC samples came from around 30 adults with confirmed HIV infection and were collected serially over a mean of roughly six years (range 1-12).

Spanning cysteine to phenylalanine, the CDR3 consists of 16 amino acids. Solely the CDR3 DNA is kept, with 48 bases framed from the first base. A distance of 21 bases separates the germline ends of V and J, which lose 5 bases and 8 bases respectively. The CDR1 and CDR2 encoded by the germline V gene are SGHAT and FQNNGV. Participants were included only if at least one PBMC sample before ART initiation and at least two post-ART samples were available. Every participant with HIV received treatment in the United States of America. Before DNA extraction, cryopreserved samples of roughly 0.9-11 million PBMC were thawed and then washed. At the time of the earliest PBMC sample, participants with HIV were aged between about 20 and 60 years. PBMC samples from each participant spanned 1-4 timepoints before ART initiation and 2-8 timepoints after ART initiation, with a median of 7 samples. Serial HIV viral load, CD4+ T-cell count, ART history and demographic data were obtained for every participant. Using a Qiagen kit on a QIAcube, genomic DNA was extracted from unsorted PBMC, with samples processed in batches of 12.

The immunoSEQ hsTCRB v3.0 assay was used at survey level resolution for TRB variable region sequencing. A depth of roughly 35,000-50,000 T-cell genomes per sample was targeted for TRB sequencing. TRB libraries were pooled and sequenced on an Illumina MiSeq using a v3 150-cycle kit. Turning to the authors' computational methods: Analysis of repertoires was carried out in R inside a reproducible Nextflow workflow spanning QC, data transformation and analysis. Custom analyses were implemented in LymphoSeq2, an R package for AIRR-Seq data exploration. After excluding a few samples that yielded fewer than 5000 total TRB sequences, some 190 HIV repertoires remained for analysis. Among the approximately 180 retained HIV repertoires, 55 to 60 were collected before ART initiation and approximately 130 after ART initiation. Repertoires were downsampled to 5000 TRB nucleotide sequences, and summary statistics were averaged over 100 downsampling iterations. TRB sequences were retained for analysis only if CDR3 regions of at least seven amino acids were present. Diversity was measured with a Shannon entropy-derived clonality score and the Gini coefficient. Repertoire networks linked the top 5000 CDR3 amino acid sequences whenever two sequences differed by an edit distance of one. GLIPH2 predicted antigen specificity groups and MHC restriction for TRB CDR3 amino acid sequences. Known CMV, EBV, HIV or tissue antigen associations were flagged by matching CDR3 amino acid sequences against VDJdb and McPAS-TCR. Pre-ART, post-ART and control groups were compared with Wilcoxon signed-rank tests and Holm-Bonferroni correction. Entries here come from immuneACCESS through TCRdb and include only in-frame sequences with V and J called. Some clones fail to appear in such tables; in the studies checked, an unresolved V gene covers under half of the shortfall, and the cause of the remainder is unknown. V and J calls and clone size are those listed in that table; D and trimming were worked out from the DNA. Present in this sample are some 31,000 clones, about 94% of which were seen just once. The ten largest account for 2.7% of the sample.

Overall study results and their limits: The samples were dated from about 2003 to 2017, and the ART regimens that were used may be less effective than current ART regimens. ART initiation was associated with a significant increase in TRB diversity, but diversity stayed significantly below transplant donor controls even after long-term ART. Inferences about post-ART repertoire changes are limited because no data were available on ART adherence, viral resistance or therapy changes. Because pre-ART samples had limited cell numbers, unsorted PBMC were profiled rather than sorted CD4+ and CD8+ T cells. Compared with controls, HIV repertoires had narrower CDR3 length ranges, and the network structure pointed to an antigen-experienced repertoire that shifted only slightly toward naive after ART. Owing to limited PBMC availability, only the TCR beta chain was sequenced, without alpha chain pairing. The repertoire was dominated across all time points by expanded TRB clones identified before ART initiation, although this dominance was seen to fluctuate and to decrease in many PLHIV after ART.

Sample: unsorted PBMCs, taken approximately 7.4 years after starting antiretroviral therapy. This TCR was recovered from a man between 50 and 59 years old with HIV. The chain employs TRBV11-2 and TRBJ1-4; matching of 5 bases hints at TRBD1 as the D gene. The nucleotide sequence reads TGTGCCAGCAGCGCGATCTCGGGACGTCTGGGGGAAAAACTGTTTTTT. Translation gives CASSAISGRLGEKLFF.